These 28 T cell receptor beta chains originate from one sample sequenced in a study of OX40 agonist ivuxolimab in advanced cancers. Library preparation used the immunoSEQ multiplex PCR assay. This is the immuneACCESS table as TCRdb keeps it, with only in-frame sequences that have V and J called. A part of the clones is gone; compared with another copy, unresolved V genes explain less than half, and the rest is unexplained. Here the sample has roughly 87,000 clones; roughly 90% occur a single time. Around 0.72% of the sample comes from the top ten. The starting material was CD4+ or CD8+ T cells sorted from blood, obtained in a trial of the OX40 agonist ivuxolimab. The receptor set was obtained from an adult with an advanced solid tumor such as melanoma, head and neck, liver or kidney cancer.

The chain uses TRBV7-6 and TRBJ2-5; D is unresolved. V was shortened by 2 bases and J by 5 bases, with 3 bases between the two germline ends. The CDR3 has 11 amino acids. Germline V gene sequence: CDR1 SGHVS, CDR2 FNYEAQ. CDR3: CASSLMETQYF. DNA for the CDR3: TGTGCCAGCAGCTTAATGGAGACCCAGTACTTC.

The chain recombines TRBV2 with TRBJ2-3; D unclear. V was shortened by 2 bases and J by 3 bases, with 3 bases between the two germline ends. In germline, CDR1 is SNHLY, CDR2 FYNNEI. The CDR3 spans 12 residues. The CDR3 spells CASSERTDTQYF. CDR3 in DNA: TGTGCCAGCAGTGAACGGACAGATACGCAGTATTTT. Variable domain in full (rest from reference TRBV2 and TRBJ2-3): EPEVTQTPSHQVTQMGQEVILRCVPISNHLYFYWYRQILGQKVEFLVSFYNNEISEKSEIFDDQFSVERPDGSNFTLKIRSTKLEDSAMYFCASSERTDTQYFGPGTRLTVL.

Here the CDR3 DNA reads TGTGCCAGCAGCTTAGCTGGCGGAACTAGCACAGATACGCAGTATTTT. This gives the protein CASSLAGGTSTDTQYF. The V and J genes are TRBV7-2 and TRBJ2-3; D is unresolved. Per the germline V gene, CDR1 is SGHTA and CDR2 is FQGNSA. Trimming shortened V by 0 bases and J by 0 bases, and 10 bases separated the two germline ends. The CDR3 consists of 16 residues.

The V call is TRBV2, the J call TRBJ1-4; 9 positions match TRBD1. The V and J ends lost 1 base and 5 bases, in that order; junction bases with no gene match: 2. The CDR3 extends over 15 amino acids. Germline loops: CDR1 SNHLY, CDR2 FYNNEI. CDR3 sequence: CASSEEGTGNEKLFF. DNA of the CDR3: TGTGCCAGCAGTGAAGAAGGGACAGGGAATGAAAAACTGTTTTTT.

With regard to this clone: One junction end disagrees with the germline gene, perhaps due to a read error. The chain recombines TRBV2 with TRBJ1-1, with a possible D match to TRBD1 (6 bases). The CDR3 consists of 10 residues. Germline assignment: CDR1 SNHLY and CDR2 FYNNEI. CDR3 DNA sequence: TGTGCCAGCAGTGAAACAGGGTTCCCATTT. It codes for CASSETGFPF.

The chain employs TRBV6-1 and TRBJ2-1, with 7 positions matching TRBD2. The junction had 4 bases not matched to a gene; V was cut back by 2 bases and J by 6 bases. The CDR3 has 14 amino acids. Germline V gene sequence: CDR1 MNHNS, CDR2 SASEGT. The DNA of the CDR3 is TGTGCCAGCAGTGAACGGAGACTAGCCAATGAGCAGTTCTTC. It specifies CASSERRLANEQFF.

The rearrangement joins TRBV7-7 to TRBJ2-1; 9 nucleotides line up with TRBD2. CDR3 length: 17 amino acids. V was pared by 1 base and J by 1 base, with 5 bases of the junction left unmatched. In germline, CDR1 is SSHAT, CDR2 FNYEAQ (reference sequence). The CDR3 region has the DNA TGTGCCAGCAGCTTAGGGAGACTAGCGGATTCCTACAATGAGCAGTTCTTC. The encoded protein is CASSLGRLADSYNEQFF.

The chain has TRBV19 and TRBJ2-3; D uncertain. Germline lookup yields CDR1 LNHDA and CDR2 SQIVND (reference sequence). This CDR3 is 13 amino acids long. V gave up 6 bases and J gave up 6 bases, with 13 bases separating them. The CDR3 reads CASSREYSDTQYF. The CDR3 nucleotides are TGTGCCAGTAGCCGAGAATACTCGGATACGCAGTATTTT. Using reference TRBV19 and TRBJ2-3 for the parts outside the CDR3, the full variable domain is DGGITQSPKYLFRKEGQNVTLSCEQNLNHDAMYWYRQDPGQGLRLIYYSQIVNDFQKGDIAEGYSVSREKKESFPLTVTSAQKNPTAFYLCASSREYSDTQYFGPGTRLTVL.

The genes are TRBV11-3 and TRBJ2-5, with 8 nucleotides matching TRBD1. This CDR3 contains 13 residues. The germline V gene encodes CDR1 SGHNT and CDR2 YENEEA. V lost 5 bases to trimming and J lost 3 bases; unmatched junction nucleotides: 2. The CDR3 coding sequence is TGTGCCAGCAGCCTGGACAGGGAAGAGACCCAGTACTTC. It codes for CASSLDREETQYF. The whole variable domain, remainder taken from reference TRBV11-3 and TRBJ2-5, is EAGVVQSPRYKIIEKKQPVAFWCNPISGHNTLYWYLQNLGQGPELLIRYENEEAVDDSQLPKDRFSAERLKGVDSTLKIQPAELGDSAVYLCASSLDREETQYFGPGTRLLVL.

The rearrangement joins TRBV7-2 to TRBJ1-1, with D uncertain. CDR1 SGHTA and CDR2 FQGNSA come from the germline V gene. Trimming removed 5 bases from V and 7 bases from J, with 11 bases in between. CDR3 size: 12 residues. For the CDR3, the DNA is TGTGCCAGCAGCGAGGCCTGGGATGAAGCTTTCTTT. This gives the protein CASSEAWDEAFF.

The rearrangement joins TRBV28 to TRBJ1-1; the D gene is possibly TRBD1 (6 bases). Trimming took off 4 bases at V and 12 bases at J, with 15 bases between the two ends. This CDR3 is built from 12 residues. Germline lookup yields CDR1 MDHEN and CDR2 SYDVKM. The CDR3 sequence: CASSWGAAGTFF. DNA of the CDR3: TGTGCCAGCAGTTGGGGGGCCGCGGGAACTTTCTTT.

The CDR3 DNA follows: TGTGCCAGCAGCCCGGTCCAGGGAAACGCTGGAAACACCATATATTTT. Protein product: CASSPVQGNAGNTIYF. The J gene is TRBJ1-3, the V gene TRBV7-8; weak D call: TRBD1 (5 bases). Between the trimmed V and J ends, which lost 5 bases and 2 bases, there was a span of 16 bases. Germline-derived CDR1 and CDR2 are SGHVS and FQNEAQ. CDR3 size: 16 residues.

The CDR3 spells CASSRLELGGAGANVLTF. The CDR3 nucleotides read TGCGCCAGCAGCCGACTAGAACTAGGGGGCGCTGGGGCCAACGTCCTGACTTTC. The V call is TRBV4-3, the J call TRBJ2-6; a weak D match, TRBD1 (7 bases). Germline V gene lookup returns CDR1 LGHNA and CDR2 YSLEER. The V end lost 4 bases, the J end lost 2 bases, and 18 bases lay between the germline ends. This CDR3 has 18 amino acids.

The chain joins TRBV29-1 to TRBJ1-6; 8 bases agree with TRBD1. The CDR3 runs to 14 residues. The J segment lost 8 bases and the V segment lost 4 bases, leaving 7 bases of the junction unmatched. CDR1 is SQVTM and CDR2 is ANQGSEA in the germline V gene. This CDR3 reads CSVGETGEDSPLHF. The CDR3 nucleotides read TGCAGCGTTGGGGAGACAGGGGAGGATTCACCCCTCCACTTT.

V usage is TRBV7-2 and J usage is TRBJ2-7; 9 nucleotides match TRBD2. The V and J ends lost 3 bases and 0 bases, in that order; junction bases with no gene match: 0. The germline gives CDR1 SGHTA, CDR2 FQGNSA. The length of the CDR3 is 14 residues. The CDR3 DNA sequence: TGTGCCAGCAGCTTTAGCGGGAGCTCCTACGAGCAGTACTTC. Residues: CASSFSGSSYEQYF. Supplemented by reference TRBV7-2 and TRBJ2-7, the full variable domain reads GAGVSQSPSNKVTEKGKDVELRCDPISGHTALYWYRQSLGQGLEFLIYFQGNSAPDKSGLPSDRFSAERTGGSVSTLTIQRTQQEDSAVYLCASSFSGSSYEQYFGPGTRLTVT.

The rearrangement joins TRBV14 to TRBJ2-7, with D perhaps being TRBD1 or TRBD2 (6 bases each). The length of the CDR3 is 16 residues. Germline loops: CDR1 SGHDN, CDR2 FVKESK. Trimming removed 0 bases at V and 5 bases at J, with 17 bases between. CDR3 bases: TGTGCCAGCAGCCAAGAAGTAGGAGGGGGTTCCGACGAGCAGTACTTC. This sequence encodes CASSQEVGGGSDEQYF.

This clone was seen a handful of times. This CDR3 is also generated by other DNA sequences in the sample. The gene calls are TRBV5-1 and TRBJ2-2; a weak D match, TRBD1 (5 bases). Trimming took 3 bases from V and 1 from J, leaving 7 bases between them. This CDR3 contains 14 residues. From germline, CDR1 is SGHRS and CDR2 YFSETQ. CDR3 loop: CASSSGQNTGELFF. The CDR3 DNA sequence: TGCGCCAGCAGCTCTGGACAGAACACCGGGGAGCTGTTTTTT.

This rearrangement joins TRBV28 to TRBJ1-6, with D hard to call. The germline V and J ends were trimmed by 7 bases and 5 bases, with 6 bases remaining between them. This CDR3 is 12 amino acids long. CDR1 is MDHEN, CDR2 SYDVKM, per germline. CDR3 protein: CASTDHNSPLHF. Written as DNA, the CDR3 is TGTGCCAGCACCGACCATAATTCACCCCTCCACTTT.

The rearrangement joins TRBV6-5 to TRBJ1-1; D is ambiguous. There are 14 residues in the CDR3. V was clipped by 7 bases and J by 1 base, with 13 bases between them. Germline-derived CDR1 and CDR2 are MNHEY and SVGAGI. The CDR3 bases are TGTGCCAGCAACTCGCCGGTCAAGAACACTGAAGCTTTCTTT. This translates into CASNSPVKNTEAFF.

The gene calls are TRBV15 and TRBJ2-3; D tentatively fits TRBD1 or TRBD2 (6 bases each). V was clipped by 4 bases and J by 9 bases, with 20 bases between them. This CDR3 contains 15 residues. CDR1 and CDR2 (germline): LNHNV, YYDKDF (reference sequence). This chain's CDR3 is CATSTGGTTSWTQYF. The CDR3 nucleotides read TGTGCCACCAGCACTGGCGGGACAACCTCATGGACGCAGTATTTT.

As DNA, the CDR3 is TGTGCCACCTCAATTGGACTAGCTCAAGAGACCCAGTACTTC. Protein: CATSIGLAQETQYF. This chain connects TRBV19 to TRBJ2-5, with 8 nucleotides matching TRBD2. V gave up 10 bases and J gave up 2 bases; unmatched junction bases: 9. The CDR3 length is 14 residues. Germline CDR1 and CDR2: LNHDA and SQIVND (reference sequence).

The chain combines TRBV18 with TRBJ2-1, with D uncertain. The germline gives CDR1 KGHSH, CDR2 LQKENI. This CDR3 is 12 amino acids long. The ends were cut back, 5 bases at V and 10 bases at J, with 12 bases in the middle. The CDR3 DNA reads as TGTGCCAGCTCAGAGAGTAGTTTGGAGCAGTTCTTC. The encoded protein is CASSESSLEQFF.

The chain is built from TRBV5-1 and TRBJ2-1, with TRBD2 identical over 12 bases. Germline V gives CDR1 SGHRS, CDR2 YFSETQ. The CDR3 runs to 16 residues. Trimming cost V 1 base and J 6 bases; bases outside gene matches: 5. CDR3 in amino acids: CASSLPLAGGGNEQFF. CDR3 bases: TGCGCCAGCAGCTTGCCACTAGCGGGAGGAGGCAATGAGCAGTTCTTC. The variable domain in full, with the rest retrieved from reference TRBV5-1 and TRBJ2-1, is KAGVTQTPRYLIKTRGQQVTLSCSPISGHRSVSWYQQTPGQGLQFLFEYFSETQRNKGNFPGRFSGRQFSNSRSEMNVSTLELGDSALYLCASSLPLAGGGNEQFFGPGTRLTVL.

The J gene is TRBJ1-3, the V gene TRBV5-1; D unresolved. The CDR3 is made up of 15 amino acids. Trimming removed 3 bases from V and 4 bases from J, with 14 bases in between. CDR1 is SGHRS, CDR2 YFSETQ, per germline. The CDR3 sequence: CASSYNSETGNTIYF. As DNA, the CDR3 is TGCGCCAGCAGCTACAACAGCGAAACCGGAAACACCATATATTTT.

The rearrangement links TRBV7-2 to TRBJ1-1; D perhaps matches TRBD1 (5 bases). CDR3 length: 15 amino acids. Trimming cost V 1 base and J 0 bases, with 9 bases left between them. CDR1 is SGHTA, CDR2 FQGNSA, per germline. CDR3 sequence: CASSLGRQMNTEAFF. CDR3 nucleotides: TGTGCCAGCAGCTTAGGGAGACAGATGAACACTGAAGCTTTCTTT.

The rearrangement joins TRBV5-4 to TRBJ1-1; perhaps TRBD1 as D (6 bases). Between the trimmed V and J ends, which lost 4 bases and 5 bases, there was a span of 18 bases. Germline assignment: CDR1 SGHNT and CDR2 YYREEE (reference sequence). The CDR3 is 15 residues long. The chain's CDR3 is CASSQRDNSGTEAFF. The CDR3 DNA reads TGTGCCAGCAGCCAACGGGACAACTCGGGGACTGAAGCTTTCTTT.

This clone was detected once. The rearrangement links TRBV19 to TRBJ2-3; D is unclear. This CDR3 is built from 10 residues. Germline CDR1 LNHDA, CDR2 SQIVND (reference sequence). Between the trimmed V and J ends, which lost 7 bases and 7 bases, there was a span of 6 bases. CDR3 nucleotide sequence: TGTGCCAGTACGGGTTATACGCAGTATTTT. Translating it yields CASTGYTQYF.

CDR3 region: CAISESAGQGASYTF. In nucleotides, the CDR3 is TGTGCCATCAGTGAGTCGGCTGGACAGGGGGCTAGCTACACCTTC. The chain employs TRBV10-3 and TRBJ1-2, with 11 positions matching TRBD1. Germline CDR1 is ENHRY and CDR2 is SYGVKD. Germline trimming cut 0 bases from V and 9 bases from J; bases unmatched to any gene: 6. The CDR3 runs 15 residues.